This is a list of T cell receptor beta chains from one sample in a study of T cell repertoires in cytomegalovirus infection. TCRdb re-called the reads with MiXCR, one entry per CDR3 protein. The sample contains about 260,000 distinct CDR3 sequences, roughly 15% of which appear only once. Sequenced material: PBMCs. These receptors were taken from a human donor in good health (CMV status not recorded). Some clones in this sample may be carry-over from other donors' samples. The conserved cysteine and the conserved F or W are not part of the CDR3 here. Each record gives: V gene, CDR3 length, D gene, CDR3 protein. The D gene is left open where the match is weak.

>TRBV19|10|-
ASKDKNTEAF
>TRBV7-2|12|TRBD2
ASSFSGSGETQY
>TRBV20-1|11|-
SARWGPEQPQH
>TRBV7-3|15|TRBD1
ASSSGRQGVSTDTQY
>TRBV28|12|-
ASVEVGWDQPQH
>TRBV2|12|-
ASSEQGLLETQY
>TRBV7-2|16|TRBD1
ASSLDLLGTGSTGELF
>TRBV29-1|13|-
SVESTGTDTDTQY
>TRBV12-3/TRBV12-4|9|-
ASSFGDTQH
>TRBV28|17|TRBD1
ASTHTGGRRINSGNTIY
>TRBV7-8|15|-
ASSQAGDPTNTGELF
>TRBV28|10|TRBD1
ASNRGNYGYT
>TRBV20-1|10|-
SAARLQETQY
>TRBV7-9|12|TRBD2
ASSPRLAGDTQY
>TRBV20-1|13|-
SAPRTTGTNSGYT
>TRBV7-2|11|-
ASSSLWNQPQH
>TRBV7-6|12|TRBD1
ASSFRGRNTEAF
>TRBV28|13|TRBD1
ASSSRGRGNTEAF
>TRBV28|10|-
ASRLQGYEQF
>TRBV29-1|15|-
SVEAGHRISCNQPQH
>TRBV5-1|14|-
ASSLGDRPNTGELF
>TRBV12-3/TRBV12-4|14|TRBD1
ASSLTGSQSGNTIY
>TRBV7-2|12|TRBD1
ASSSQTGGTEAF
>TRBV12-3/TRBV12-4|12|-
ASNPRGGNQPQH
>TRBV7-8|16|TRBD1
ASSLVGGDSSYNSPLH
>TRBV28|11|-
ASSTGLAGEQY
>TRBV28|13|-
ASSLLTDLWETQY
>TRBV12-3/TRBV12-4|14|TRBD2
ASSGLAGASTDTQY
>TRBV7-2|12|-
ASSLGPSSYEQY
>TRBV2|12|-
ASSEARASNVLT
>TRBV7-9|10|-
ASSSQGSEQY
>TRBV19|15|TRBD1
ASLPGQGLLGANVLT
>TRBV9|12|TRBD2
ASSVFAGGHEQY
>TRBV7-2|13|TRBD1
ASSPRPGQGYEQY
>TRBV19|15|TRBD1
VSSIANQDRGQGPQH